These 26 T cell receptor beta chains came from one sample sequenced in a study of T cells after yellow fever vaccination. TCRdb analysed the 5' RACE reads with MiXCR anew, one entry per CDR3 protein. The table has 250,000 to 350,000 distinct CDR3 sequences, roughly 7% seen once; the top ten hold roughly a sixth. Sequenced material: PBMCs, taken roughly 47 days after the first yellow fever vaccination. Receptors originate from a man aged 18 to 29 who received the YFV17D yellow fever vaccine.

The V call is TRBV3-1, the J call TRBJ2-3; 10 positions match TRBD2. CDR3 size: 15 residues. V was clipped by 0 bases and J by 6 bases; unmatched bases: 3. The germline V gene has CDR1 LGHDT and CDR2 YNNKEL (reference sequence). The CDR3: CASSQDLAGVDTQYF. The CDR3 DNA reads as TGTGCCAGCAGCCAAGACCTAGCGGGGGTGGATACGCAGTATTTT.

Ten or more counts support this clonotype. V is TRBV7-3 and J is TRBJ2-3, with 11 positions matching TRBD2. The ends lost 5 bases at V and 4 bases at J; junction bases unmatched: 5. Per germline, CDR1 SGHTA and CDR2 FQGTGA. The CDR3 has 15 residues. The CDR3 sequence: CASSPLAGGADTQYF. The CDR3 DNA reads TGTGCCAGCAGCCCCCTAGCGGGGGGCGCAGATACGCAGTATTTT.

This clonotype was found many times. This chain uses TRBV12-3 or TRBV12-4 with TRBJ2-7; no definite D call. There are 13 residues in the CDR3. V was pared by 3 bases and J by 1 base, with 7 bases between. CDR3 region: CASSFEHSYEQYF. The CDR3 DNA sequence: TGTGCCAGCAGTTTTGAACATTCCTACGAGCAGTACTTC.

This clonotype was detected only a few times. The rearrangement links TRBV5-4 to TRBJ2-1; unclear D gene. CDR1 and CDR2 (germline): SGHNT, YYREEE (reference sequence). The CDR3 has 11 amino acids. With 7 bases removed from V and 9 bases from J, the gap between germline ends came to 11 bases. The CDR3 spells CASLGKGEQFF. The CDR3 coding sequence is TGTGCCAGCCTAGGGAAGGGTGAGCAGTTCTTC.

The genes are TRBV20-1 and TRBJ1-5; the match to TRBD1 covers 7 bases. J gave up 6 bases and V 1 base, and 9 bases lay outside the gene matches. This CDR3 spans 15 amino acids. The germline gives CDR1 DFQATT, CDR2 SNEGSKA (reference sequence). The CDR3 loop is CSARGKGAGVQPQHF. The CDR3 DNA is TGCAGTGCTAGAGGGAAGGGGGCGGGTGTTCAGCCCCAGCATTTT.

The sample holds a few counts of this clonotype. J is TRBJ1-2 and V is TRBV7-8; the match to TRBD1 covers 9 bases. The CDR3 sequence is 15 residues long. Unmatched junction bases numbered 8, after V lost 5 bases and J lost 4 bases. The germline gives CDR1 SGHVS, CDR2 FQNEAQ. CDR3 region: CASSPGTGKFYGYTF. In nucleotides, the CDR3 is TGTGCCAGCAGCCCTGGGACAGGGAAATTCTATGGCTACACCTTC.

The genes are TRBV20-1 and TRBJ1-2; D is perhaps TRBD1 (5 bases). Germline lookup yields CDR1 DFQATT and CDR2 SNEGSKA (reference sequence). The CDR3 length is 15 residues. V shed 1 base and J shed 5 bases, with 17 bases lying between them. Written as DNA, the CDR3 is TGCAGTGCTAGAGTCCCGTCCGGGGGGGGGTATGGCTACACCTTC. Amino acids: CSARVPSGGGYGYTF.

This clonotype was seen a handful of times. The rearrangement joins TRBV7-2 to TRBJ2-1; no firm D call. V shed 1 base and J shed 5 bases, with 9 bases lying between them. The CDR3 runs to 14 residues. CDR1 and CDR2 (germline): SGHTA, FQGNSA. CDR3 in DNA: TGTGCCAGCAGCTTAGGGCAGAATGACAATGAGCAGTTCTTC. It is translated as CASSLGQNDNEQFF.

The CDR3 loop reads CASSQATGSGELFF. The CDR3 coding sequence is TGTGCCAGCAGCCAAGCGACAGGGAGCGGGGAGCTGTTTTTT. The chain carries TRBV3-1 and TRBJ2-2, with 7 positions matching TRBD1. The CDR3 extends over 14 amino acids. CDR1 LGHDT and CDR2 YNNKEL come from the germline V gene (reference sequence). The trim removed 1 base at V and 7 bases at J, leaving 3 bases unmatched.

This clonotype was counted a single time. This chain uses TRBV12-3 or TRBV12-4 with TRBJ2-2; D is undetermined. CDR3 size: 14 residues. V lost 7 bases and J 1 base, leaving 10 bases between the germline ends. The CDR3 region has the DNA TGTGCCAGCACTTTTGCCCTGAACACCGGGGAGCTGTTTTTT. Translation gives CASTFALNTGELFF.

The chain has TRBV24-1 and TRBJ1-2; D remains unclear. The germline CDR1 and CDR2 sequences are KGHDR and SFDVKD. V gave up 4 bases and J gave up 4 bases, with 6 bases separating them. The length of the CDR3 is 12 residues. In nucleotides, the CDR3 is TGTGCCACCAGTGACCCCGGCTATGGCTACACCTTC. Its translation: CATSDPGYGYTF.

CDR3 sequence: CSSRGGGSTEAFF. The DNA of the CDR3 is TGCAGCTCGAGGGGTGGGGGTTCCACTGAAGCTTTCTTT. The gene calls are TRBV29-1 and TRBJ1-1, with a possible D match to TRBD1 (5 bases). This CDR3 is built from 13 residues. V shed 8 bases and J shed 4 bases, with 17 bases lying between them. Germline V gives CDR1 SQVTM, CDR2 ANQGSEA. Full variable domain (remainder filled in from reference TRBV29-1 and TRBJ1-1): SAVISQKPSRDICQRGTSLTIQCQVDSQVTMMFWYRQQPGQSLTLIATANQGSEATYESGFVIDKFPISRPNLTFSTLTVSNMSPEDSSIYLCSSRGGGSTEAFFGQGTRLTVV.

This clonotype was seen more than once but under ten times. The rearrangement links TRBV20-1 to TRBJ2-5; 10 bases are shared with TRBD2. V was pared by 3 bases and J by 4 bases, with 5 bases of the junction left unmatched. The V gene's germline CDR1 is DFQATT and CDR2 SNEGSKA (reference sequence). CDR3 size: 14 residues. The CDR3 loop reads CSASVAGGRETQYF. CDR3 DNA: TGCAGTGCTAGCGTAGCGGGGGGAAGAGAGACCCAGTACTTC.

This clonotype was counted many times. This chain links TRBV7-2 with TRBJ1-6; D possibly corresponds to TRBD1 (5 bases). Looked up from germline, CDR1 is SGHTA and CDR2 is FQGNSA. Trimming shortened V by 4 bases and J by 12 bases, and 10 bases separated the two germline ends. CDR3 length equals 12 residues. CDR3 bases: TGTGCCAGCAGCTGGGACCGTGAACCCCTCCACTTT. Its protein product is CASSWDREPLHF.

The V call is TRBV7-9, the J call TRBJ1-1; weak D call: TRBD1 (6 bases). There are 14 residues in the CDR3. Germline V gene sequence: CDR1 SEHNR, CDR2 FQNEAQ (reference sequence). Between the trimmed V and J ends, which lost 6 bases and 4 bases, there was a span of 15 bases. For the CDR3, the DNA is TGTGCCAGCAGTTACGGGGAAGGGGGCACTGAAGCTTTCTTT. Protein product: CASSYGEGGTEAFF.

This clonotype was seen many times. CDR3 region: CAWSRTGELYNEQFF. For the CDR3, the DNA is TGTGCCTGGAGCCGGACAGGGGAGCTCTACAATGAGCAGTTCTTC. The chain has TRBV30 and TRBJ2-1, with 9 bases aligning to TRBD1. The CDR3 runs to 15 residues. Germline V gene data show CDR1 as GTSNPN and CDR2 as SVGIG (reference sequence). J lost 3 bases, V lost 3 bases, and 6 bases had no gene match.

The chain uses TRBV7-3 and TRBJ2-2; 9 nucleotides match TRBD1. Germline V CDR1 and CDR2: SGHTA, FQGTGA. The CDR3 extends over 17 amino acids. V shed 2 bases, J shed 4 bases, and the junction held 8 bases outside the gene matches. DNA for the CDR3: TGTGCCAGCAGCTTACGCCCACAGGGGGCGATCACCGGGGAGCTGTTTTTT. Translation gives CASSLRPQGAITGELFF.

This sequence joins TRBV5-1 and TRBJ2-5; 7 nucleotides match TRBD1. The CDR3 covers 15 residues. CDR1 and CDR2 from the germline V gene are SGHRS and YFSETQ. With 3 bases clipped from V and 4 bases from J, the junction kept 9 bases outside the gene matches. The CDR3 spells CASSYSTGQRETQYF. The CDR3 DNA is TGCGCCAGCAGCTATTCTACGGGACAGAGAGAGACCCAGTACTTC.

This clonotype was detected only a few times. This rearrangement joins TRBV30 to TRBJ2-2; D gene unclear. From germline, CDR1 is GTSNPN and CDR2 SVGIG (reference sequence). V was pared by 3 bases and J by 12 bases, with 11 bases between. This CDR3 region has 11 residues. The CDR3 loop reads CAWSGRGQLFF. CDR3 coding DNA: TGTGCCTGGAGCGGTCGTGGGCAGCTGTTTTTT. Full variable domain (remainder filled in from reference TRBV30 and TRBJ2-2): SQTIHQWPATLVQPVGSPLSLECTVEGTSNPNLYWYRQAAGRGLQLLFYSVGIGQISSEVPQNLSASRPQDRQFILSSKKLLLSDSGFYLCAWSGRGQLFFGEGSRLTVL.

Ten or more counts support this clonotype. The chain recombines TRBV3-1 with TRBJ2-2; D gene ambiguous. The CDR3 is made up of 16 amino acids. The germline gives CDR1 LGHDT, CDR2 YNNKEL (reference sequence). Between the trimmed V and J ends, which lost 0 bases and 4 bases, there was a span of 12 bases. CDR3 nucleotide sequence: TGTGCCAGCAGCCAAGAAGGTGCGCAAGGCACCGGGGAGCTGTTTTTT. Amino acids: CASSQEGAQGTGELFF.

The chain is built from TRBV4-3 and TRBJ1-2; D remains unclear. Per the germline V gene, CDR1 is LGHNA and CDR2 is YSLEER. Trimming took off 0 bases at V and 8 bases at J, with 16 bases between the two ends. This CDR3 comprises 15 residues. The CDR3 loop is CASSQDVRVLYGYTF. DNA for the CDR3: TGCGCCAGCAGCCAAGATGTTAGGGTACTATACGGCTACACCTTC.

This clonotype was detected only a few times. The genes are TRBV18 and TRBJ2-5; 7 bases align to TRBD1. V was clipped by 2 bases and J by 4 bases; unmatched bases: 10. There are 16 residues in the CDR3. Germline CDR1 and CDR2: KGHSH and LQKENI. The CDR3 DNA sequence: TGTGCCAGCTCACCAGGGGACAGAAACCTGGGAGAGACCCAGTACTTC. Translating it yields CASSPGDRNLGETQYF.

This clonotype was detected a few times. The rearrangement uses TRBV12-3 or TRBV12-4 and TRBJ2-1, with D possibly being TRBD1 (7 bases). V was cut by 6 bases and J by 0 bases, with 15 bases left in between. The CDR3 is 16 residues long. The CDR3 reads CASSQQGGRSYNEQFF. The CDR3 nucleotides read TGTGCCAGCAGCCAGCAGGGGGGCCGCTCCTACAATGAGCAGTTCTTC.

Many counts were recorded for this clonotype. The chain recombines TRBV6-2 or TRBV6-3 with TRBJ2-7; D possibly corresponds to TRBD1 (7 bases). Trimming left V 6 bases short and J 5 bases short, with 14 bases between. This CDR3 contains 13 residues. The V gene's germline CDR1 is MNHEY and CDR2 SVGEGT. The DNA of the CDR3 is TGTGCCAGCAGAAAATCCAGGGGGGACGAGCAGTACGTC. Amino acids: CASRKSRGDEQYV.

This clonotype has a count of ten or more. The chain joins TRBV5-1 to TRBJ1-2; D gene uncertain. Looked up from germline, CDR1 is SGHRS and CDR2 is YFSETQ. Trimming cost V 0 bases and J 9 bases, with 15 bases left between them. The CDR3 consists of 14 residues. The CDR3 loop reads CASSLAFRVPRYTF. The CDR3 DNA reads as TGCGCCAGCAGCTTGGCCTTTAGAGTTCCACGCTACACCTTC.

This clonotype was seen repeatedly, ten times or more. The chain is built from TRBV20-1 and TRBJ2-5, with 11 bases aligning to TRBD2. The germline CDR1 and CDR2 sequences are DFQATT and SNEGSKA (reference sequence). V was clipped by 3 bases and J by 5 bases; unmatched bases: 5. CDR3 length equals 14 residues. CDR3 nucleotide sequence: TGCAGTGCTAGGAAACTAGCGGGGGTGGAGACCCAGTACTTC. This gives the protein CSARKLAGVETQYF.